The rows below give T cell receptor beta chains drawn from one sample of a study of OX40 agonist ivuxolimab in advanced cancers. The method was immunoSEQ multiplex PCR; TCRdb's version includes in-frame clones alone and lacks a portion of them. Of about 3,100 clones listed, roughly 90% are singletons. This sample comprised CD4+ or CD8+ T cells sorted from blood, obtained in a trial of the OX40 agonist ivuxolimab. All receptors derive from an adult with an advanced solid tumor such as melanoma, head and neck, liver or kidney cancer. Both conserved end residues are part of each CDR3. Fields, in order: V gene, J gene, CDR3 protein.

v_call: TRBV15; j_call: TRBJ1-1; cdr3_aa: CATSRGQILNTEAFF
v_call: TRBV30; j_call: TRBJ1-2; cdr3_aa: CAWRGGNGYTF
v_call: TRBV29-1; j_call: TRBJ1-6; cdr3_aa: CSAPDRERHYNSPLHF
v_call: TRBV21-1; j_call: TRBJ1-2; cdr3_aa: CASSHRGDLWGYTF
v_call: TRBV7-9; j_call: TRBJ2-1; cdr3_aa: CASSPHGSYNEQFF
v_call: TRBV19; j_call: TRBJ1-5; cdr3_aa: CASSDRENQPQHF
v_call: TRBV21-1; j_call: TRBJ2-5; cdr3_aa: CASRGSGTAKETQYF
v_call: TRBV27; j_call: TRBJ1-6; cdr3_aa: CASSNGGVSPLHF
v_call: TRBV5-4; j_call: TRBJ2-3; cdr3_aa: CASSLPGPADTQYF
v_call: TRBV19; j_call: TRBJ2-7; cdr3_aa: CASSIGRGPYEQYF
v_call: TRBV19; j_call: TRBJ1-1; cdr3_aa: CASSIGGGISEAFF
v_call: TRBV6-5; j_call: TRBJ1-2; cdr3_aa: CASRASAQGAYGYTF
v_call: TRBV7-2; j_call: TRBJ2-5; cdr3_aa: CASSLVGWGTQYF
v_call: TRBV19; j_call: TRBJ2-1; cdr3_aa: CATQSGLAGGAAGGEQFF
v_call: TRBV28; j_call: TRBJ1-2; cdr3_aa: CASAILDRLRGYTF
v_call: TRBV19; j_call: TRBJ1-2; cdr3_aa: CASSPQTTNYGYTF
v_call: TRBV5-1; j_call: TRBJ2-1; cdr3_aa: CASSLAPSFVVNEQFF
v_call: TRBV9; j_call: TRBJ2-5; cdr3_aa: CASSVGELEETQYF
v_call: TRBV7-2; j_call: TRBJ1-6; cdr3_aa: CASSPRTGSYNSPLHF
v_call: TRBV4-1; j_call: TRBJ1-4; cdr3_aa: CASSQVMGLANEKLFF
v_call: TRBV6-5; j_call: TRBJ2-7; cdr3_aa: CASSYNQETYEQYF
v_call: TRBV30; j_call: TRBJ1-6; cdr3_aa: CAWGRVMGSPLHF
v_call: TRBV4-1; j_call: TRBJ2-5; cdr3_aa: CASSPRGGGETQYF
v_call: TRBV27; j_call: TRBJ1-5; cdr3_aa: CASSLIGRARHYQPQHF
v_call: TRBV6-1; j_call: TRBJ2-1; cdr3_aa: CASRAGSSYNEQFF
v_call: TRBV6-5; j_call: TRBJ1-2; cdr3_aa: CASSYSGGASYGYTF
v_call: TRBV6-1; j_call: TRBJ1-2; cdr3_aa: CASTRGRGGGGYTF
v_call: TRBV7-7; j_call: TRBJ1-5; cdr3_aa: CASSPGEGQPQHF
v_call: TRBV7-8; j_call: TRBJ2-1; cdr3_aa: CASSLAVSSYNEQFF
v_call: TRBV28; j_call: TRBJ1-2; cdr3_aa: CASSRDNYGYTF
v_call: TRBV5-1; j_call: TRBJ2-2; cdr3_aa: CASSLRAGTTGELFF
v_call: TRBV7-9; j_call: TRBJ2-1; cdr3_aa: CASSSYRDNEQFF
v_call: TRBV5-1; j_call: TRBJ2-3; cdr3_aa: CASSLGQGGTDTQYF
v_call: TRBV21-1; j_call: TRBJ1-1; cdr3_aa: CASSKRWEGTNTEAFF
v_call: TRBV6-5; j_call: TRBJ2-5; cdr3_aa: CASRGTGRDEETQYF